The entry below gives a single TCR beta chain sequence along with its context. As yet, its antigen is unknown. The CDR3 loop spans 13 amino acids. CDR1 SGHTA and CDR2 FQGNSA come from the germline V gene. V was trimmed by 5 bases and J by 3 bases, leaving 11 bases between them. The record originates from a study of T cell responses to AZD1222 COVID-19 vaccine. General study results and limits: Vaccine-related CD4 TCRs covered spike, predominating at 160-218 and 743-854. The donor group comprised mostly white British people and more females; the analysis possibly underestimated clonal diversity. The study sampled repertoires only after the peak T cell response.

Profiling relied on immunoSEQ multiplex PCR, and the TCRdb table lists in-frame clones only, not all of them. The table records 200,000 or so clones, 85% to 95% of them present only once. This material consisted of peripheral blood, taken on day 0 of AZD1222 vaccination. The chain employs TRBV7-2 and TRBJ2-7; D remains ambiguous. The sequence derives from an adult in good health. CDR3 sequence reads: CASSAVGYYEQYF. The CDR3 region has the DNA TGTGCCAGCAGCGCCGTAGGCTACTACGAGCAGTACTTC.